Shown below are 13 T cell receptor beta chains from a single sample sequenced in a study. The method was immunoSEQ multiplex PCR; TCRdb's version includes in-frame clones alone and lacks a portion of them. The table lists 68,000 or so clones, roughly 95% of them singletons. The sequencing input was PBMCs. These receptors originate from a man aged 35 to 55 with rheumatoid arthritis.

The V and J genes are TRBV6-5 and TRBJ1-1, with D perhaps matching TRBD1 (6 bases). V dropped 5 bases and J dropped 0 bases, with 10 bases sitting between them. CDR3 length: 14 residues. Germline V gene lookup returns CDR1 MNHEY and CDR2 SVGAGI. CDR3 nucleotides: TGTGCCAGCAGTCTAGGGGGGATGAACACTGAAGCTTTCTTT. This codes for CASSLGGMNTEAFF.

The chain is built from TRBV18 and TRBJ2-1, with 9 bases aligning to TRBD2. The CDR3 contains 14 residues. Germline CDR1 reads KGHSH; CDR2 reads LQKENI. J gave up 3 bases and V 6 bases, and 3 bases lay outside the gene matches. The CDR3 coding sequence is TGTGCCAGCTCTGGACTAGCGAGCTACAATGAGCAGTTCTTC. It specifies CASSGLASYNEQFF. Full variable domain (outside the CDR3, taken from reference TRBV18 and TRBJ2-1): NAGVMQNPRHLVRRRGQEARLRCSPMKGHSHVYWYRQLPEEGLKFMVYLQKENIIDESGMPKERFSAEFPKEGPSILRIQQVVRGDSAAYFCASSGLASYNEQFFGPGTRLTVL.

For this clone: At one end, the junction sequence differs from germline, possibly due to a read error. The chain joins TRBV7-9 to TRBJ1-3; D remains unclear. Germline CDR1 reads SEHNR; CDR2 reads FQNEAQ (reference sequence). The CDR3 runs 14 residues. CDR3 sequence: CASSFQMDESIRDF. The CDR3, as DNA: TGTGCCAGCAGCTTCCAGATGGACGAGTCGATCCGCGATTTT. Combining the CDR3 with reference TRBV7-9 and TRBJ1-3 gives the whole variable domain DTGVSQNPRHKITKRGQNVTFRCDPISEHNRLYWYRQTLGQGPEFLTYFQNEAQLEKSRLLSDRFSAERPKGSFSTLEIQRTEQGDSAMYLCASSFQMDESIRDFGEGSWLTVV.

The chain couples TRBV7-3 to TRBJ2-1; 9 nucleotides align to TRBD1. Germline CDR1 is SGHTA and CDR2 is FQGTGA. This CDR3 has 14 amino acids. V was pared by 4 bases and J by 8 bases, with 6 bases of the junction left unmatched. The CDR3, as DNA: TGTGCCAGCAGCTCCGGGACAGGGAATGATGAGCAGTTCTTC. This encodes CASSSGTGNDEQFF.

The CDR3 here is CASSLGTGSYEQYF. The DNA of the CDR3 is TGTGCCAGCAGCTTAGGGACAGGCTCCTACGAGCAGTACTTC. V is TRBV7-8 and J is TRBJ2-7; the match to TRBD1 covers 7 bases. The V gene end was trimmed by 1 base and the J gene end by 0 bases; junction bases not matched to a gene: 0. Germline-derived CDR1 and CDR2 are SGHVS and FQNEAQ. CDR3 length: 14 amino acids. Full variable domain (missing parts from reference TRBV7-8 and TRBJ2-7): GAGVSQSPRYKVAKRGQDVALRCDPISGHVSLFWYQQALGQGPEFLTYFQNEAQLDKSGLPSDRFFAERPEGSVSTLKIQRTQQEDSAVYLCASSLGTGSYEQYFGPGTRLTVT.

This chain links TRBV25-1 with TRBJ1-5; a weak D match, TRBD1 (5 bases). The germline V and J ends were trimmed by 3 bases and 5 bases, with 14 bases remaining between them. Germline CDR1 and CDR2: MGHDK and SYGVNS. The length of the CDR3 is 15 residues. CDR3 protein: CASSDAKDTYQPQHF. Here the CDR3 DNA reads TGTGCCAGCAGTGACGCAAAGGACACCTATCAGCCCCAGCATTTT. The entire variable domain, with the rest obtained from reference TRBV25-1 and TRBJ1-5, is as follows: EADIYQTPRYLVIGTGKKITLECSQTMGHDKMYWYQQDPGMELHLIHYSYGVNSTEKGDLSSESTVSRIRTEHFPLTLESARPSHTSQYLCASSDAKDTYQPQHFGDGTRLSIL.

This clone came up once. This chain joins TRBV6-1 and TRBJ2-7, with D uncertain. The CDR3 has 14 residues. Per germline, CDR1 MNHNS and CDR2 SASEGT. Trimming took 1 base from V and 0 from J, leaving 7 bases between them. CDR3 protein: CASSEGHSSYEQYF. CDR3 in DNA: TGTGCCAGCAGTGAAGGGCACAGCTCCTACGAGCAGTACTTC.

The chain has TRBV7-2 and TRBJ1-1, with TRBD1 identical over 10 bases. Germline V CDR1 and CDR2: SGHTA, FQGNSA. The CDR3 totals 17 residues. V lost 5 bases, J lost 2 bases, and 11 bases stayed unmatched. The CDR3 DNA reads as TGTGCCAGCAGCCCCGACAGGGGGCGCAGAACTAACACTGAAGCTTTCTTT. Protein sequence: CASSPDRGRRTNTEAFF.

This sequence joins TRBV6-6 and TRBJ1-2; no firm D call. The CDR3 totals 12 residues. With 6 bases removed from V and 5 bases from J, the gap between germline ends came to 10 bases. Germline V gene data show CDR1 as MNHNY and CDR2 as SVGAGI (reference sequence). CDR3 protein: CASSQDSYGYTF. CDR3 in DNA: TGTGCCAGCAGCCAGGACTCATATGGCTACACCTTC.

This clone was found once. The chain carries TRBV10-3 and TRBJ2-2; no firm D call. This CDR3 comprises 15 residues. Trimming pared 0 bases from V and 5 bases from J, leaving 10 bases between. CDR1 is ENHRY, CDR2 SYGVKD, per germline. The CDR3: CAISESRAVTGELFF. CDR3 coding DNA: TGTGCCATCAGTGAGTCTCGGGCTGTAACCGGGGAGCTGTTTTTT.

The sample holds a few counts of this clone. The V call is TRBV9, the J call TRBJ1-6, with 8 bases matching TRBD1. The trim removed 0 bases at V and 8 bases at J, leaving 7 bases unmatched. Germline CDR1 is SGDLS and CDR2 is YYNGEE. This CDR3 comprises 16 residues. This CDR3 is CASSVGGDRTYSPLHF. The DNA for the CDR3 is TGTGCCAGCAGCGTAGGAGGGGACAGGACCTATTCACCCCTCCACTTT.

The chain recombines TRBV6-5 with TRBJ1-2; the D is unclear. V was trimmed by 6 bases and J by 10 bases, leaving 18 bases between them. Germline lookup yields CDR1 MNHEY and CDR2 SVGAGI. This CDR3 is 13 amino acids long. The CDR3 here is CASRLVQNRDYTF. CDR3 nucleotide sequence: TGTGCCAGCAGGCTGGTCCAGAACAGAGACTACACCTTC.

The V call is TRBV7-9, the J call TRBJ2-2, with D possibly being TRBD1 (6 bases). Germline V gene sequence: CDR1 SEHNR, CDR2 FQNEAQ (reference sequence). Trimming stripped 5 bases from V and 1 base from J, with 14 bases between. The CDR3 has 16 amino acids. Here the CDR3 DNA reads TGTGCCAGCAGCACATGGACAGAAAGGAACACCGGGGAGCTGTTTTTT. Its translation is CASSTWTERNTGELFF.